Below are 25 T cell receptor beta chains sequenced from a single sample in a study of T-cell memory formation after mild COVID-19. Using its own MiXCR run on the 5' RACE reads, TCRdb lists one record per CDR3 protein. The sample lists about 270,000 distinct CDR3 sequences, about 16% occurring once. Sequenced sample: PBMCs or a T cell subset sorted from them (not recorded which). The origin of the receptors is a man aged 18 to 35 who had mild COVID-19 (a few samples of this study predate the infection). Cell type and time point are not known.

This clonotype was recorded many times. V is TRBV10-3 and J is TRBJ1-2; 9 bases fit TRBD1. Germline assignment: CDR1 ENHRY and CDR2 SYGVKD. The CDR3 length is 12 residues. Trimming took 8 bases from V and 7 from J; bases not matched to a gene: 5. CDR3 sequence: CAILQGASGYTF. The CDR3 nucleotides read TGTGCCATCCTACAGGGGGCAAGTGGCTACACCTTC.

This clonotype occurred a few times. The chain recombines TRBV7-9 with TRBJ2-7; TRBD2 is a possible D gene (5 bases). Germline loops: CDR1 SEHNR, CDR2 FQNEAQ (reference sequence). Deletions cut 6 bases from V and 6 bases from J, with 18 bases between. This CDR3 has 14 residues. The CDR3 DNA is TGTGCCAGCAGTACCCGGGGTAGGGAACGCGAGCAGTACGTC. Translating it yields CASSTRGREREQYV.

The chain employs TRBV7-9 and TRBJ1-2; D remains ambiguous. V lost 5 bases and J lost 4, with 14 bases in between. The germline CDR1 and CDR2 sequences are SEHNR and FQNEAQ (reference sequence). The CDR3 runs 14 residues. The CDR3: CASSPSPGAYGYTF. The CDR3, as DNA: TGTGCCAGCAGCCCGTCTCCGGGAGCCTATGGCTACACCTTC. The full variable domain, rest sourced from reference TRBV7-9 and TRBJ1-2, is DTGVSQNPRHKITKRGQNVTFRCDPISEHNRLYWYRQTLGQGPEFLTYFQNEAQLEKSRLLSDRFSAERPKGSFSTLEIQRTEQGDSAMYLCASSPSPGAYGYTFGSGTRLTVV.

The chain couples TRBV4-1 to TRBJ2-6, with 9 bases matching TRBD1. J lost 4 bases, V lost 3 bases, and 4 bases had no gene match. There are 16 residues in the CDR3. Germline V gives CDR1 MGHRA, CDR2 YSYEKL. CDR3: CASSHGDRAGANVLTF. The CDR3 DNA is TGCGCCAGCAGCCATGGGGACAGGGCCGGGGCCAACGTCCTGACTTTC.

This clonotype showed up just a few times. J is TRBJ1-5 and V is TRBV3-1; TRBD1 is a possible D gene (5 bases). V shed 1 base and J shed 6 bases, with 13 bases lying between them. Germline values: CDR1 LGHDT, CDR2 YNNKEL (reference sequence). The CDR3 is 15 residues long. The CDR3, as DNA: TGTGCCAGCAGCCAAGGCGACGGGGGAGGTCAGCCCCAGCATTTT. This sequence encodes CASSQGDGGGQPQHF.

This clonotype was counted a single time. A much larger clone is a single base away; this may be a read error. The chain recombines TRBV12-3 or TRBV12-4 with TRBJ2-5; D ambiguous. Trimming took 2 bases from V and 6 from J, leaving 10 bases between them. The CDR3 totals 13 residues. The CDR3 DNA reads as TGTGCCAGCAGTTTAAGCAGGATTAAGACCCAGTACTTC. Residues: CASSLSRIKTQYF.

The V gene is TRBV20-1, the J gene TRBJ2-4; TRBD1 matches 8 bases. Germline CDR1 is DFQATT and CDR2 is SNEGSKA (reference sequence). V lost 1 base, J lost 5 bases, and 1 base stayed unmatched. The CDR3 runs 13 residues. CDR3 coding DNA: TGCAGTGCTAGAGGACAGGGGCAAAACATTCAGTACTTC. This codes for CSARGQGQNIQYF.

This clonotype was seen more than once but under ten times. This rearrangement joins TRBV7-2 to TRBJ2-3; 7 positions agree with TRBD1. This CDR3 spans 16 amino acids. V shed 7 bases and J 4 bases; nucleotides not matched to a gene: 14. Per germline, CDR1 SGHTA and CDR2 FQGNSA. CDR3 sequence (DNA): TGTGCCAGCATGAGACAGGGTCGGAGCTTGGCAGATACGCAGTATTTT. This translates into CASMRQGRSLADTQYF.

This clonotype was seen repeatedly, ten times or more. J is TRBJ2-1 and V is TRBV28; tentative D call: TRBD2 (6 bases). V dropped 11 bases and J dropped 2 bases, with 16 bases sitting between them. The CDR3 loop spans 14 amino acids. Germline assignment: CDR1 MDHEN and CDR2 SYDVKM. In nucleotides, the CDR3 is TGTGCCGGTTCCGGGACTCTGACCTACAATGAGCAGTTCTTC. This codes for CAGSGTLTYNEQFF.

In its sample, this clonotype was seen a few times. V is TRBV5-1 and J is TRBJ1-1; D unresolved. CDR1 and CDR2 (germline): SGHRS, YFSETQ. Trimming removed 1 base at V and 5 bases at J, with 9 bases between. The CDR3 extends over 13 amino acids. The DNA of the CDR3 is TGCGCCAGCAGCTTGTGGACGGAGACTGAAGCTTTCTTT. Residues: CASSLWTETEAFF. Supplemented by reference TRBV5-1 and TRBJ1-1, the full variable domain reads KAGVTQTPRYLIKTRGQQVTLSCSPISGHRSVSWYQQTPGQGLQFLFEYFSETQRNKGNFPGRFSGRQFSNSRSEMNVSTLELGDSALYLCASSLWTETEAFFGQGTRLTVV.

V is TRBV27 and J is TRBJ1-6, with TRBD1 as a possible D gene (5 bases). Germline values: CDR1 MNHEY, CDR2 SMNVEV (reference sequence). The CDR3 has 14 residues. Trimming cost V 5 bases and J 6 bases, with 11 bases left between them. As DNA, the CDR3 is TGTGCCAGCAGTCGGGGACTTGGTAATTCACCCCTCCACTTT. This gives the protein CASSRGLGNSPLHF.

The rearrangement links TRBV6-1 to TRBJ1-2; the match to TRBD1 covers 9 bases. The CDR3 length is 15 residues. The germline V gene has CDR1 MNHNS and CDR2 SASEGT. J was trimmed by 4 bases and V by 6 bases; bases with no gene match: 9. The CDR3: CASSVGTGLLYGYTF. CDR3 nucleotide sequence: TGTGCCAGCAGCGTCGGGACAGGGTTACTCTATGGCTACACCTTC.

V and J are TRBV3-1 and TRBJ1-2, with 7 bases identical to TRBD1. Trimming removed 2 bases from V and 9 bases from J; junction bases left unmatched: 6. The CDR3 spans 13 residues. The germline CDR1 and CDR2 sequences are LGHDT and YNNKEL (reference sequence). The CDR3 loop reads CASSQLTGRRYTF. CDR3 in DNA: TGTGCCAGCAGCCAACTGACAGGGAGGCGCTACACCTTC.

This chain uses TRBV20-1 with TRBJ2-7; D gene uncertain. Trimming removed 4 bases at V and 3 bases at J, with 13 bases between. The germline V gene encodes CDR1 DFQATT and CDR2 SNEGSKA (reference sequence). The CDR3 spans 13 residues. CDR3 sequence (DNA): TGCAGTGCTACCCCTGGAAGGGTCTACGAGCAGTACTTC. Its protein product is CSATPGRVYEQYF.

The chain carries TRBV6-2 or TRBV6-3 and TRBJ2-7, with 12 bases fitting TRBD2. From germline, CDR1 is MNHEY and CDR2 SVGEGT. There are 16 residues in the CDR3. After removal of 2 bases from V and 2 bases from J, the junction contained 4 bases not matched to a gene. CDR3 bases: TGTGCCAGCAGTTACACGACTAGCGGGGGACCCTACGAGCAGTACTTC. It specifies CASSYTTSGGPYEQYF.

The V gene is TRBV7-2, the J gene TRBJ2-4, with 8 bases fitting TRBD1. The length of the CDR3 is 13 residues. Germline-derived CDR1 and CDR2 are SGHTA and FQGNSA. V dropped 3 bases and J dropped 5; count of bases not matched to a gene: 0. This CDR3 is CASSLDRENIQYF. For the CDR3, the DNA is TGTGCCAGCAGCTTGGACAGGGAAAACATTCAGTACTTC.

This clonotype was seen only a few times. CDR3 residues: CASSLMKGWESGANVLTF. In DNA, the CDR3 is TGCGCCAGCAGCTTGATGAAGGGGTGGGAGTCTGGGGCCAACGTCCTGACTTTC. The chain links TRBV5-1 to TRBJ2-6; D tentatively reads TRBD1 or TRBD2 (5 bases each). Trimming stripped 1 base from V and 1 base from J, with 15 bases between. This CDR3 comprises 18 residues. Per the germline V gene, CDR1 is SGHRS and CDR2 is YFSETQ.

This chain connects TRBV5-1 to TRBJ2-1; TRBD2 matches at 14 bases. Germline V gene sequence: CDR1 SGHRS, CDR2 YFSETQ. The junction had 3 bases not matched to a gene; V was cut back by 5 bases and J by 2 bases. The CDR3 is 16 amino acids. This CDR3 is CASSLTSGGAYNEQFF. CDR3 coding DNA: TGCGCCAGCAGTCTGACTAGCGGGGGGGCCTACAATGAGCAGTTCTTC.

The chain has TRBV20-1 and TRBJ2-5, with 10 bases aligning to TRBD2. In germline, CDR1 is DFQATT, CDR2 SNEGSKA (reference sequence). This CDR3 is built from 14 residues. After removal of 3 bases from V and 5 bases from J, the junction contained 6 bases not matched to a gene. In DNA, the CDR3 is TGCAGTGCTAGCATAGCGGGAGGAGTTGAGACCCAGTACTTC. Translated: CSASIAGGVETQYF.

On this clonotype: At one of its ends the junction is not consistent with the germline gene, which may arise from a read error. The rearrangement joins TRBV12-3 or TRBV12-4 to TRBJ1-1, with TRBD1 identical over 7 bases. The CDR3 extends over 13 amino acids. CDR3 residues: CASSLSAPGTALF. DNA of the CDR3: TGTGCCAGCAGTTTAAGTGCCCCAGGGACAGCTCTCTTT.

The chain combines TRBV4-3 with TRBJ1-1, with a weak D call TRBD1 (5 bases). CDR3 length equals 15 residues. V was clipped by 3 bases and J by 0 bases, with 11 bases between them. Germline assignment: CDR1 LGHNA and CDR2 YSLEER. CDR3: CASSQSQGLNTEAFF. As DNA, the CDR3 is TGCGCCAGCAGCCAGTCCCAGGGCCTGAACACTGAAGCTTTCTTT.

The chain has TRBV10-2 and TRBJ2-2; no definite D call. This CDR3 region has 15 residues. Trimming removed 6 bases from V and 8 bases from J, with 19 bases in between. Looked up from germline, CDR1 is WSHSY and CDR2 is SAAADI. The CDR3 reads CASRSKRTDRGELFF. The CDR3 nucleotides read TGCGCCAGCAGATCAAAACGCACTGACCGGGGGGAGCTGTTTTTT.

This chain links TRBV7-2 with TRBJ2-1; D is possibly TRBD2 (6 bases). CDR1 and CDR2 from the germline V gene are SGHTA and FQGNSA. The CDR3 is 13 residues long. Trimming took off 5 bases at V and 9 bases at J, with 14 bases between the two ends. The CDR3 DNA reads as TGTGCCAGCAGCCTGGACTATTCGGTTGAGCAGTTCTTC. Protein: CASSLDYSVEQFF.

This clonotype was found a few times. The V gene is TRBV6-5, the J gene TRBJ2-4; the D is unclear. With 6 bases removed from V and 0 bases from J, the gap between germline ends came to 27 bases. Germline V gene sequence: CDR1 MNHEY, CDR2 SVGAGI. This CDR3 has 20 amino acids. The CDR3 region has the DNA TGTGCCAGCAGCCCCTCTTACACCATTCAGACTTGGCTAGCCAAAAACATTCAGTACTTC. Encoded protein: CASSPSYTIQTWLAKNIQYF.

This sequence joins TRBV6-4 and TRBJ2-5, with D possibly being TRBD2 (6 bases). CDR1 and CDR2 from the germline V gene are MRHNA and SNTAGT. V was pared by 4 bases and J by 5 bases, with 14 bases between. This CDR3 is 14 amino acids long. In nucleotides, the CDR3 is TGTGCCAGCAGTGTTGGAACCGCGGGGGAGACCCAGTACTTC. This sequence encodes CASSVGTAGETQYF.